The entry that follows covers one T cell receptor (beta chain) sequence. Its target is unknown. CD4+ T cells were isolated after roughly nine days of culture. Participants were vaccinated with two doses of either the BNT162b2 or mRNA-1273 vaccine. This entry comes from a study of vaccination effects on CD4 cells after COVID-19. Across the study: Researchers reported culturing 1.5 million to 2 million PBMC in each well, adding 9 to 10 IU/ml IL-2 and around 10 ug/ml peptides. Whole-study findings and limits: Healthy vaccinees' vaccine-induced clones included only 1 of 255 that recognized common cold coronaviruses. Few convalescent patients and no early post-infection timepoints were included in the study.

TCRdb's table, derived via immunoSEQ multiplex PCR, lists solely in-frame clones and lacks some. The table lists about 40,000 clones, about 70% of them singletons, with about 8.4% in the top ten. The CDR3 length is 17 residues. V was trimmed by 1 base and J by 2 bases, leaving 17 bases between them. Germline loops: CDR1 SGHAT, CDR2 FQNNGV. The chain uses TRBV11-2 and TRBJ1-2; a possible D gene is TRBD1 (6 bases). This clonotype was sampled from a human donor who received a COVID-19 vaccine. Sample: CD4+ T cells from PBMCs cultured without peptide, taken after COVID-19 vaccination. CDR3 coding DNA: TGTGCCAGCAGCTTAGTAGGGGGTGGGGCATCAAACTATGGCTACACCTTC. Translated, it gives CASSLVGGGASNYGYTF.